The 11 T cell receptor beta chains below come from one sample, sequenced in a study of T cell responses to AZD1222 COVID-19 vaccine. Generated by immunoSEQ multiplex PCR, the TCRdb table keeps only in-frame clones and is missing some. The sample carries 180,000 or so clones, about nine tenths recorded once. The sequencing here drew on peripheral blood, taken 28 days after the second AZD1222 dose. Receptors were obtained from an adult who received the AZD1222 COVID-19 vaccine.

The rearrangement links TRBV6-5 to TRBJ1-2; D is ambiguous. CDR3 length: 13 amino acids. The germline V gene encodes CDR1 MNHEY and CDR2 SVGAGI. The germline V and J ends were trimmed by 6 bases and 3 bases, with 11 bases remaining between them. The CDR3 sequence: CASSLGQDYGYTF. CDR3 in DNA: TGTGCCAGCAGCCTAGGGCAGGACTATGGCTACACCTTC.

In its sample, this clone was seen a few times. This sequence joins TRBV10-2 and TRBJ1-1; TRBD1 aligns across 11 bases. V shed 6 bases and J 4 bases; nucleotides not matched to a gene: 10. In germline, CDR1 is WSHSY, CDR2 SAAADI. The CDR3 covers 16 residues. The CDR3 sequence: CASRLAGTGGSTEAFF. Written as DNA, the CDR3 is TGCGCCAGCAGATTGGCCGGGACAGGGGGGAGCACTGAAGCTTTCTTT.

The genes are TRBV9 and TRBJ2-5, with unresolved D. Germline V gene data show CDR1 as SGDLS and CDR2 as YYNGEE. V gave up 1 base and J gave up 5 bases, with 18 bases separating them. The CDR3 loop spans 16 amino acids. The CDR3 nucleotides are TGTGCCAGCAGCGTATCAGGTCTACCCTCTTTGGAGACCCAGTACTTC. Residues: CASSVSGLPSLETQYF.

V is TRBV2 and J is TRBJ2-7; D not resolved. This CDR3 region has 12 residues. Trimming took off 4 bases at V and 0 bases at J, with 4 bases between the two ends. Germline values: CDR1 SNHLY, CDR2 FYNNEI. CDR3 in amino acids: CASSASSYEQYF. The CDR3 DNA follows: TGTGCCAGCAGTGCGAGCTCCTACGAGCAGTACTTC.

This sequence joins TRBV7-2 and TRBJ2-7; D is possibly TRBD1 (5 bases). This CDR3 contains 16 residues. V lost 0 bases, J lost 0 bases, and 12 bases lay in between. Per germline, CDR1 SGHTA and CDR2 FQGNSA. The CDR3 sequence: CASSLAAGRTSYEQYF. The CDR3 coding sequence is TGTGCCAGCAGCTTAGCAGCAGGGCGTACCTCCTACGAGCAGTACTTC. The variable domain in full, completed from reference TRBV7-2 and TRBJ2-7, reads GAGVSQSPSNKVTEKGKDVELRCDPISGHTALYWYRQSLGQGLEFLIYFQGNSAPDKSGLPSDRFSAERTGGSVSTLTIQRTQQEDSAVYLCASSLAAGRTSYEQYFGPGTRLTVT.

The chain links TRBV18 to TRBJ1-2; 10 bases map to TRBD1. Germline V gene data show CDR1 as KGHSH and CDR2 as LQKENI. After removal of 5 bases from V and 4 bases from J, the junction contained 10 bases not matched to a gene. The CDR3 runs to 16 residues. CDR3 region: CASSATGTGALYGYTF. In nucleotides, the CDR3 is TGTGCCAGCTCAGCGACCGGGACAGGGGCTCTCTATGGCTACACCTTC.

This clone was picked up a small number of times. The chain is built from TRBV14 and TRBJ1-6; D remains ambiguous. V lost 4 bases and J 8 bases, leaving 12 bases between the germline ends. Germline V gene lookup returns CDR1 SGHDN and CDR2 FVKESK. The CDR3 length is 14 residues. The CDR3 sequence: CASSPSSPHSPLHF. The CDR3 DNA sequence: TGTGCCAGCAGCCCCAGTTCGCCGCATTCACCCCTCCACTTT.

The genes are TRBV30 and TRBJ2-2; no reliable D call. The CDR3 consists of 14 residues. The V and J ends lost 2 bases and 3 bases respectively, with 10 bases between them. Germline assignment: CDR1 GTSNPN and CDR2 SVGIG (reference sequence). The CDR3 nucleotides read TGTGCCTGGAGTACTCGGCCTTACACCGGGGAGCTGTTTTTT. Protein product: CAWSTRPYTGELFF.

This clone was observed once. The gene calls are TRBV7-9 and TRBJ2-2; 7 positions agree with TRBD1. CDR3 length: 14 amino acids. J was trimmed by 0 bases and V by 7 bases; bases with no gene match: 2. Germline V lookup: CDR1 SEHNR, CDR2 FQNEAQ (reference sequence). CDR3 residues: CASIGTANTGELFF. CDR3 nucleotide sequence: TGTGCCAGCATTGGGACAGCGAACACCGGGGAGCTGTTTTTT.

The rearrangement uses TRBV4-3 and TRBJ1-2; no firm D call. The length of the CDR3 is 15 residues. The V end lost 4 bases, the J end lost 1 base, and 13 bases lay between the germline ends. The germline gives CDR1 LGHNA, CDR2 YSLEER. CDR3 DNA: TGCGCCAGCAGCCTCACAACGACGGATAACTATGGCTACACCTTC. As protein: CASSLTTTDNYGYTF.

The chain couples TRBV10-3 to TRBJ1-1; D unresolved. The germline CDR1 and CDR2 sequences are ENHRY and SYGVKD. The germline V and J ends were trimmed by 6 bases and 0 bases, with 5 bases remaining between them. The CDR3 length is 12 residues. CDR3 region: CAIRGMNTEAFF. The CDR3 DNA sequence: TGTGCCATCAGGGGAATGAACACTGAAGCTTTCTTT.